Only a few counts were recorded for the clone carrying this T cell receptor beta chain. Its matching antigen is unknown. Only in-frame clones appear in the TCRdb table, and some are missing; sequencing was by immunoSEQ multiplex PCR. The sample lists approximately 1,800 clones; less than 25% were seen once. This entry comes from a study of T cells in localized non-small cell lung cancer. Germline V gene data show CDR1 as MDHEN and CDR2 as SYDVKM. V was cut by 6 bases and J by 0 bases, with 20 bases left in between. The CDR3 is 17 amino acids. Notes on the study in general: Increased T cell density in blood showed an association with longer overall survival. Owing to sequencing of a solitary tumor region, heterogeneity cannot be discounted. Uninvolved adjacent lung had more T cell clonality than any other tissue, topping tumor.

The genes are TRBV28 and TRBJ1-1; D possibly corresponds to TRBD1 (5 bases). This clonotype originated in a man aged 35 to 69 with stage I lung adenocarcinoma. The sample consisted of normal lung tissue next to the tumor, taken before any cancer treatment. Here the CDR3 reads CASSLRRGGYMNTEAFF. The CDR3 bases are TGTGCCAGCAGCCTCCGCCGGGGGGGGTACATGAACACTGAAGCTTTCTTT.